This T cell receptor (beta chain) was retrieved from a study of blood T cell repertoires in COVID-19 (TCRdb year 2020). Some background on the complete study: Samples covering the acute and convalescent phases of COVID-19 were provided by collaborators in the United States, Italy and Spain. The material from the prospective study consisted of cDNA or gDNA derived from T cells, B-cell-depleted T cells, or PBMCs. Deeply sampled blood TCRbeta repertoires from subjects exposed to, actively infected with, or recovered from COVID-19 were included in the dataset. The repertoires were made available in a free public database intended to serve as a resource for research on the immune response to SARS-CoV-2. The samples were drawn from two sources: the first 160 participants of the ongoing ImmuneRACE study, and some 1,300 subjects contributed by 6 global collaborators. Sample metadata almost always included a de-identified subject ID, COVID-19 status, age in years and sex. HLA class I and class II types, where available, came from metadata supplied by the sample provider rather than from assay-based typing. Findings and caveats that apply to the study as a whole: The quantity of clinical and demographic metadata differed by source and by participant and was supplied without curation.

Concerning this clone itself: No cognate antigen has been identified for it. There are no base qualities to consult, and no much larger clone falls within one base.

The germline V gene encodes CDR1 MNHNS and CDR2 SASEGT. Cut back by 2 bases and 5 bases, the V and J ends lie 9 bases apart. The CDR3 starts with the cysteine, ends with the phenylalanine, and has 14 residues. Only CDR3 DNA is held: 42 bases, read in frame from base 1. TCRbeta CDR3 regions were amplified from genomic DNA using the immunoSEQ Assay, a bias-controlled multiplex PCR. The study's processing was this. The number of nucleated cells in each sample was estimated from the amplification of reference gene primers within the assay. To quantify the absolute abundance of each unique TCRbeta CDR3 rearrangement, sequence reads were collapsed and filtered. For each sample, productive Simpson clonality was calculated as the square root of Simpson's diversity index over productive rearrangements. This immuneACCESS table, as held by TCRdb, lists in-frame sequences with V and J called but not all clones. Of the missing ones, under half trace to an unresolved V gene in checked studies; the others have no known cause. From that table come the V and J calls and clone size; the DNA was used to work out D and trimming. The sample table lists approximately 410,000 clones, 86% of them with a count of one. The leading ten clones occupy 1.4% to 1.5% of the sample.

The collaborating institutions used their own protocols to collect whole blood in K2EDTA tubes. Collaborator samples were shipped for TCRbeta analysis as frozen whole blood, isolated PBMCs, or DNA extracted from either sample type. The receptor chain draws on TRBV6-1 and TRBJ2-2, with no confident D gene call. This TCR was sampled from a woman aged 25 to 45 with active or convalescent COVID-19. Sample: peripheral blood. The CDR3 corresponds to CASSEYPLTGELFF. In nucleotide form, the sequence is TGTGCCAGCAGTGAATACCCGCTAACCGGGGAGCTGTTTTTT.